This T cell receptor beta chain was recorded in a study of blood T cell repertoires in COVID-19. The CDR3 has 16 amino acids. Trimming pared 0 bases from V and 2 bases from J, leaving 11 bases between. Germline V gene data show CDR1 as SGHAT and CDR2 as FQNNGV. Data came from immunoSEQ multiplex PCR; TCRdb stores just in-frame clones and leaves some out. Here the sample spans 360,000 or so clones, roughly 90% being singletons. The sample taken for sequencing was PBMCs or T cells enriched from blood (not recorded which). The chain joins TRBV11-2 to TRBJ1-5; maybe TRBD1 (6 bases). This sequence originates from a woman between 25 and 40 years old who had recovered from COVID-19. CDR3 residues: CASSLESGAGNQPQHF. The CDR3 DNA is TGTGCCAGCAGCTTAGAGTCAGGGGCCGGCAATCAGCCCCAGCATTTT.